The 24 T cell receptor beta chains listed next were all sequenced from one sample in a study of cytomegalovirus exposure and HLA in healthy donors. Primers for the PCR totalled 60 Vbeta and 13 Jbeta. This table comes from immunoSEQ multiplex PCR, and its TCRdb copy is limited to in-frame clones, with some not included. This sample has about 160,000 clones, with less than 80% found just once. Sequenced input: PBMCs. These receptors all come from a man in his forties in good health and CMV-seronegative.

Points on this clone: The junction departs from the called germline gene at one end, perhaps through a read error. This chain joins TRBV19 and TRBJ2-4, with a tentative D call TRBD1 (6 bases). In germline, CDR1 is LNHDA, CDR2 SQIVND (reference sequence). The CDR3 is 16 amino acids. The CDR3 DNA is TGTGCCAGTAGTAATCTAGCCAGGGGAGCCAAAAACAGTCAGTACTTC. Translation gives CASSNLARGAKNSQYF.

This chain joins TRBV28 and TRBJ2-2; the match to TRBD1 covers 7 bases. V shed 3 bases and J 7 bases; nucleotides not matched to a gene: 8. Germline CDR1 is MDHEN and CDR2 is SYDVKM. This CDR3 spans 15 amino acids. In nucleotides, the CDR3 is TGTGCCAGCAGTTTCCTCAGGGGGTCCAACGGGGAGCTGTTTTTT. This sequence encodes CASSFLRGSNGELFF.

J is TRBJ2-5 and V is TRBV27, with a weak D call TRBD2 (6 bases). Gene TRBJ2-7 matches the end of the DNA better, so the J call may be wrong. Looked up from germline, CDR1 is MNHEY and CDR2 is SMNVEV (reference sequence). This CDR3 has 13 amino acids. The CDR3 nucleotides are TGTGCCAGCAGTTTACGGGAGACCTACGAGCAGTACTTC. Translated, it gives CASSLRETYEQYF.

The V and J genes are TRBV28 and TRBJ1-4; unclear D gene. Germline V gene data show CDR1 as MDHEN and CDR2 as SYDVKM. V was cut by 6 bases and J by 1 base, with 9 bases left in between. The CDR3 length is 14 residues. CDR3 sequence: CASRSPGTNEKLFF. The CDR3 bases are TGTGCCAGCAGGTCTCCGGGAACTAATGAAAAACTGTTTTTT.

J is TRBJ2-1 and V is TRBV11-3, with D possibly TRBD1 on 6 matching bases. V lost 5 bases and J 1 base, leaving 18 bases between the germline ends. The CDR3 runs 17 residues. Germline lookup yields CDR1 SGHNT and CDR2 YENEEA. The DNA for the CDR3 is TGTGCCAGCAGCGCCGACCACAGGGACGCATCCTACAATGAGCAGTTCTTC. Translating it yields CASSADHRDASYNEQFF.

The chain is built from TRBV19 and TRBJ2-7; 7 nucleotides align to TRBD1. The CDR3 is made up of 16 amino acids. Germline CDR1 is LNHDA and CDR2 is SQIVND (reference sequence). With V trimmed by 6 bases and J by 2 bases, 13 bases remained unmatched. CDR3 sequence reads: CASRGWGTVSPYEQYF. CDR3 nucleotide sequence: TGTGCCAGTAGAGGGTGGGGGACAGTGAGCCCCTACGAGCAGTACTTC.

CDR3 residues: CASSYTKGQGTDTQYF. In nucleotides, the CDR3 is TGTGCCAGCAGTTACACCAAAGGACAGGGCACAGATACGCAGTATTTT. This chain connects TRBV6-6 to TRBJ2-3; 7 bases map to TRBD1. Trimming at V came to 2 bases and at J to 1 base, leaving 6 bases not matched to a gene. The CDR3 sequence is 16 residues long. In germline, CDR1 is MNHNY, CDR2 SVGAGI (reference sequence).

The rearrangement links TRBV5-1 to TRBJ1-1; D ambiguous. Germline CDR1 and CDR2: SGHRS and YFSETQ. V dropped 2 bases and J dropped 3 bases, with 8 bases sitting between them. CDR3 length: 13 amino acids. CDR3 DNA: TGCGCCAGCAGCTTATCCCGAGACACTGAAGCTTTCTTT. Its translation is CASSLSRDTEAFF. The complete variable domain, with remaining parts taken from reference TRBV5-1 and TRBJ1-1, reads KAGVTQTPRYLIKTRGQQVTLSCSPISGHRSVSWYQQTPGQGLQFLFEYFSETQRNKGNFPGRFSGRQFSNSRSEMNVSTLELGDSALYLCASSLSRDTEAFFGQGTRLTVV.

This clone was recorded once. This chain connects TRBV7-8 to TRBJ2-2, with 7 bases aligning to TRBD2. This CDR3 is built from 16 residues. Germline V gene sequence: CDR1 SGHVS, CDR2 FQNEAQ. The ends lost 0 bases at V and 2 bases at J; junction bases unmatched: 3. CDR3 loop: CASSLAERGNTGELFF. CDR3 nucleotides: TGTGCCAGCAGCTTAGCCGAGCGGGGCAACACCGGGGAGCTGTTTTTT. The entire variable domain, with the rest obtained from reference TRBV7-8 and TRBJ2-2, is as follows: GAGVSQSPRYKVAKRGQDVALRCDPISGHVSLFWYQQALGQGPEFLTYFQNEAQLDKSGLPSDRFFAERPEGSVSTLKIQRTQQEDSAVYLCASSLAERGNTGELFFGEGSRLTVL.

The genes are TRBV5-1 and TRBJ2-3; D is perhaps TRBD1 (5 bases). The length of the CDR3 is 14 residues. Germline V gene lookup returns CDR1 SGHRS and CDR2 YFSETQ. Deletions cut 2 bases from V and 2 bases from J, with 9 bases between. DNA for the CDR3: TGCGCCAGCAGCTTCGACAGTTACACAGATACGCAGTATTTT. It encodes CASSFDSYTDTQYF.

This chain joins TRBV5-1 and TRBJ2-7, with TRBD2 matching 8 bases. Germline assignment: CDR1 SGHRS and CDR2 YFSETQ. CDR3 size: 15 residues. Trimming removed 3 bases from V and 0 bases from J; junction bases left unmatched: 5. The CDR3 spells CASSYIAGSSYEQYF. The CDR3 DNA sequence: TGCGCCAGCAGCTACATAGCGGGGAGCTCCTACGAGCAGTACTTC.

V gene TRBV5-1 combines with J gene TRBJ2-5; tentatively, D is TRBD1 (6 bases). CDR3 size: 14 residues. Trimming left V 4 bases short and J 2 bases short, with 12 bases between. CDR1 SGHRS and CDR2 YFSETQ come from the germline V gene. CDR3 sequence reads: CASSPTTGQETQYF. CDR3 DNA sequence: TGCGCCAGCAGCCCCACGACAGGACAAGAGACCCAGTACTTC.

The rearrangement links TRBV7-9 to TRBJ2-2, with 9 bases identical to TRBD2. The CDR3 loop spans 16 amino acids. V dropped 5 bases and J dropped 4; count of bases not matched to a gene: 8. Per germline, CDR1 SEHNR and CDR2 FQNEAQ (reference sequence). The CDR3 region has the DNA TGTGCCAGCAGCCCGTTTAGCGGGAGAGGCACCGGGGAGCTGTTTTTT. It codes for CASSPFSGRGTGELFF. The complete variable domain, with remaining parts taken from reference TRBV7-9 and TRBJ2-2, reads DTGVSQNPRHKITKRGQNVTFRCDPISEHNRLYWYRQTLGQGPEFLTYFQNEAQLEKSRLLSDRFSAERPKGSFSTLEIQRTEQGDSAMYLCASSPFSGRGTGELFFGEGSRLTVL.

The rearrangement uses TRBV6-1 and TRBJ1-1, with D unresolved. Germline V gives CDR1 MNHNS, CDR2 SASEGT. The V end lost 8 bases, the J end lost 4 bases, and 14 bases lay between the germline ends. The CDR3 sequence is 13 residues long. CDR3 region: CASGAGIVTEAFF. The CDR3 DNA sequence: TGTGCCAGCGGAGCCGGAATAGTCACTGAAGCTTTCTTT.

The chain has TRBV28 and TRBJ2-1; D is perhaps TRBD2 (6 bases). The CDR3 totals 13 residues. The germline CDR1 and CDR2 sequences are MDHEN and SYDVKM. V was pared by 6 bases and J by 0 bases, with 6 bases between. The CDR3 DNA is TGTGCCAGCAGCGGGAGCTCCTACAATGAGCAGTTCTTC. As protein: CASSGSSYNEQFF.

The V and J genes are TRBV21-1 and TRBJ1-2; TRBD1, the table's D call, was not compared with the DNA. TRBV21-1 is a known pseudogene. There are 16 residues in the CDR3. Here the CDR3 DNA reads TGTGCCAGCAGCACGCGCACGGGGGCAGGGGGCTATGGCTACACCTTC. Translating it yields CASSTRTGAGGYGYTF.

The chain joins TRBV19 to TRBJ2-7; no reliable D call. Germline V CDR1 and CDR2: LNHDA, SQIVND (reference sequence). The CDR3 runs 13 residues. Trimming took 5 bases from V and 6 from J, leaving 14 bases between them. The CDR3 is CASSVAGVPEQYF. DNA of the CDR3: TGTGCCAGTAGTGTCGCCGGAGTACCCGAGCAGTACTTC.

The chain uses TRBV29-1 and TRBJ2-7; the D is unclear. The ends were cut back, 1 base at V and 3 bases at J, with 7 bases in the middle. Looked up from germline, CDR1 is SQVTM and CDR2 is ANQGSEA. The CDR3 extends over 12 amino acids. CDR3 loop: CSVEGRFYEQYF. The CDR3 region has the DNA TGCAGCGTTGAAGGCAGGTTCTACGAGCAGTACTTC.

The chain employs TRBV28 and TRBJ2-1; 8 nucleotides agree with TRBD1. The CDR3 runs 15 residues. V shed 8 bases, J shed 3 bases, and the junction held 9 bases outside the gene matches. Germline V CDR1 and CDR2: MDHEN, SYDVKM. The CDR3 spells CASRTGSASYNEQFF. CDR3 nucleotides: TGTGCCAGCCGGACAGGGTCGGCGAGCTACAATGAGCAGTTCTTC.

The chain links TRBV7-9 to TRBJ2-1; 10 bases agree with TRBD2. The CDR3 has 18 residues. CDR1 and CDR2 (germline): SEHNR, FQNEAQ (reference sequence). V lost 8 bases, J lost 3 bases, and 16 bases stayed unmatched. The CDR3 is CASRGGLAGVKDYNEQFF. The CDR3 region has the DNA TGTGCCAGCCGCGGGGGGCTAGCGGGAGTGAAAGACTACAATGAGCAGTTCTTC.

The V call is TRBV4-1, the J call TRBJ2-2, with D tentatively TRBD1 (6 bases). The germline gives CDR1 MGHRA, CDR2 YSYEKL. CDR3 length equals 15 residues. V was cut by 1 base and J by 1 base, with 7 bases left in between. CDR3 sequence: CASSQGTENTGELFF. The DNA of the CDR3 is TGCGCCAGCAGCCAAGGGACAGAGAACACCGGGGAGCTGTTTTTT.

The J gene is TRBJ2-7, the V gene TRBV6-6, with no clear D. CDR1 and CDR2 (germline): MNHNY, SVGAGI (reference sequence). The CDR3 is made up of 13 amino acids. V was cut by 1 base and J by 6 bases, with 10 bases left in between. CDR3 loop: CASSYLSGSEQYF. The CDR3 DNA is TGTGCCAGCAGTTACTTATCCGGTTCCGAGCAGTACTTC.

V and J are TRBV6-1 and TRBJ2-3; 8 bases fit TRBD1. In germline, CDR1 is MNHNS, CDR2 SASEGT. Trimming took 5 bases from V and 4 from J; bases not matched to a gene: 5. This CDR3 comprises 14 residues. CDR3 in DNA: TGTGCCAGCAGTCAAGACAGGGGTGCAGATACGCAGTATTTT. Amino acids: CASSQDRGADTQYF.

The V call is TRBV28, the J call TRBJ1-1; D is possibly TRBD1 (6 bases). The CDR3 contains 13 residues. Trimming removed 1 base from V and 6 bases from J, with 9 bases in between. The germline CDR1 and CDR2 sequences are MDHEN and SYDVKM. Here the CDR3 reads CASSLSRTAEAFF. The DNA for the CDR3 is TGTGCCAGCAGTTTATCGAGGACAGCTGAAGCTTTCTTT.